This T cell receptor (beta chain) was captured in a study of cytomegalovirus exposure and HLA in healthy donors. Study-wide context: Membership in the Caucasian-associated ancestry cluster was found for 81% of about 430 genotyped donors.

V was clipped by 6 bases and J by 9 bases; unmatched bases: 5. This CDR3 has 12 residues. From germline, CDR1 is SEHNR and CDR2 FQNEAQ (reference sequence). PCR involved 60 Vbeta and 13 Jbeta primers. Data came from immunoSEQ multiplex PCR; TCRdb stores just in-frame clones and leaves some out. The top ten hold 7.5% to 10% of the sample, which has 150,000 to 200,000 clones, 70% to 90% seen once. This TCR came from a man between 18 and 29 years old in good health and CMV-seropositive. Sequencing was performed on PBMCs. This rearrangement joins TRBV7-9 to TRBJ2-1, with TRBD1 matching 7 bases. The CDR3 protein is CASRTGQAEQFF. CDR3 sequence (DNA): TGTGCCAGCAGAACCGGACAGGCTGAGCAGTTCTTC.